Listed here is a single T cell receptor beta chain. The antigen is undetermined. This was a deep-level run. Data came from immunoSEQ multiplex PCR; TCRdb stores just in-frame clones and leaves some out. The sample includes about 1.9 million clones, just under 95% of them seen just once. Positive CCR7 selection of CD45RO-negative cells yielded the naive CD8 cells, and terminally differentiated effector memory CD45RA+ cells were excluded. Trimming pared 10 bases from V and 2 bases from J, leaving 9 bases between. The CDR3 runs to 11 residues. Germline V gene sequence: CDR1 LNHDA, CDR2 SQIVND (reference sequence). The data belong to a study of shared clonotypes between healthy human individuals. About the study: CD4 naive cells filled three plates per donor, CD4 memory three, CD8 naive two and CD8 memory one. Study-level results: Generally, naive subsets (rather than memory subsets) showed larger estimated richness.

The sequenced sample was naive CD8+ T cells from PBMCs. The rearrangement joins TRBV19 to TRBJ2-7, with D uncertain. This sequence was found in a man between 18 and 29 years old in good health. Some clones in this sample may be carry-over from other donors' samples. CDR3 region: CATQDTYEQYF. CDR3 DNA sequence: TGTGCCACCCAGGATACCTACGAGCAGTACTTC.